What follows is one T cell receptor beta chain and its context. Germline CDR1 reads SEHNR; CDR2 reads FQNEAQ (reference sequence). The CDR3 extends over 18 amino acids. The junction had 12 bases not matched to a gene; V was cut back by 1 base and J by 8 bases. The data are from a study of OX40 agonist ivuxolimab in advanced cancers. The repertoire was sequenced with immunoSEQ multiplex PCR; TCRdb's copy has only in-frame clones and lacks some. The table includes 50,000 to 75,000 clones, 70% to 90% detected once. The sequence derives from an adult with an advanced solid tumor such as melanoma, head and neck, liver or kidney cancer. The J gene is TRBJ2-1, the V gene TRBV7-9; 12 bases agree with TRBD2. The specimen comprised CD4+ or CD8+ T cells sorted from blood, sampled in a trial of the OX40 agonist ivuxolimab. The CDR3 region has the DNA TGTGCCAGCAGCTTAGGGGAAGGACTAGCGGGGTCCCCTCATGAGCAGTTCTTC. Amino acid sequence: CASSLGEGLAGSPHEQFF. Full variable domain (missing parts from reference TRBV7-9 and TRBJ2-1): DTGVSQNPRHKITKRGQNVTFRCDPISEHNRLYWYRQTLGQGPEFLTYFQNEAQLEKSRLLSDRFSAERPKGSFSTLEIQRTEQGDSAMYLCASSLGEGLAGSPHEQFFGPGTRLTVL.